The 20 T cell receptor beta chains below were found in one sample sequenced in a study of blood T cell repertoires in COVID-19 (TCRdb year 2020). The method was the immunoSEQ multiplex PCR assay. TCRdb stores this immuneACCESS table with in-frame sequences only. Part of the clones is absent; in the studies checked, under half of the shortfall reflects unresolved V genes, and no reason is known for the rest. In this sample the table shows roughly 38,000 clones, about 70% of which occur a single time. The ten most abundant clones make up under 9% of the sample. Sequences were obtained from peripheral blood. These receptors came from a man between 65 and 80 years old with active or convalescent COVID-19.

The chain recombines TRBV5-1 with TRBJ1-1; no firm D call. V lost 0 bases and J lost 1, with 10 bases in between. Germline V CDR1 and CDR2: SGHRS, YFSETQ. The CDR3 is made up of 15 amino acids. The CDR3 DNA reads TGCGCCAGCAGCTTGGAGGGAGTGAGGAACACTGAAGCTTTCTTT. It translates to CASSLEGVRNTEAFF.

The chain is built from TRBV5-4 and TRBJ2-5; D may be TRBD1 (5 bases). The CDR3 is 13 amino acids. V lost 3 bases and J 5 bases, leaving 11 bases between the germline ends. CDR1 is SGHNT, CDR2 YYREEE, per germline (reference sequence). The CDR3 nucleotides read TGTGCCAGCAGCTCCAGGGTGGGGGAGACCCAGTACTTC. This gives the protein CASSSRVGETQYF.

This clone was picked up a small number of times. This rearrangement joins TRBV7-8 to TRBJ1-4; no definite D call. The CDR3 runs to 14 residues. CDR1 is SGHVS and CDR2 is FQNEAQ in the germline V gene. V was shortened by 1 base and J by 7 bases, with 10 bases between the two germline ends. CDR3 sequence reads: CASSLDNEVEKLFF. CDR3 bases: TGTGCCAGCAGCTTAGACAACGAGGTTGAAAAACTGTTTTTT.

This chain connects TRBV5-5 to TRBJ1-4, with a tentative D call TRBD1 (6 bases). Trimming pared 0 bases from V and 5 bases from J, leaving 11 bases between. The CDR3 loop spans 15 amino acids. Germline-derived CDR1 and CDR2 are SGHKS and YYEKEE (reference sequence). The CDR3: CASSLVSGTNEKLFF. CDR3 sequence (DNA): TGTGCCAGCAGCTTGGTCTCAGGGACAAATGAAAAACTGTTTTTT.

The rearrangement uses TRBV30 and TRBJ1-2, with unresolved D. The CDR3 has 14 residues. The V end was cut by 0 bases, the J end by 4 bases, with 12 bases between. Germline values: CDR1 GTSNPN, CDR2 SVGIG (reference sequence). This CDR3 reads CAWSVNPEAYGYTF. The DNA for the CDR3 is TGTGCCTGGAGTGTTAATCCAGAGGCCTATGGCTACACCTTC.

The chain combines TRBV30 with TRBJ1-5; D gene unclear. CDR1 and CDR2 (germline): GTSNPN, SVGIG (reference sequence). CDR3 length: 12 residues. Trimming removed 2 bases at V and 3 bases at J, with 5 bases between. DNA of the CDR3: TGTGCCTGGAGTAAGCCCAATCAGCCCCAGCATTTT. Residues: CAWSKPNQPQHF. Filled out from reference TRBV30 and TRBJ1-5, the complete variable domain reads SQTIHQWPATLVQPVGSPLSLECTVEGTSNPNLYWYRQAAGRGLQLLFYSVGIGQISSEVPQNLSASRPQDRQFILSSKKLLLSDSGFYLCAWSKPNQPQHFGDGTRLSIL.

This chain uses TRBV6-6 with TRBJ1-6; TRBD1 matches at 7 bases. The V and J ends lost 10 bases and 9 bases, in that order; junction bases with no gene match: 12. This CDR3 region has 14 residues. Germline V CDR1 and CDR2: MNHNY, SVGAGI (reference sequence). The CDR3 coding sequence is TGTGCCATAACCCGGGACAGCAAGGGTTCACCCCTCCACTTT. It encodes CAITRDSKGSPLHF.

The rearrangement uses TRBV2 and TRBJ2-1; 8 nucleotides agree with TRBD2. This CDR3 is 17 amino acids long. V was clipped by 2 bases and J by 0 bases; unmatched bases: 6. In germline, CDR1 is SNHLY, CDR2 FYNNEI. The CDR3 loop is CASSEPQRGPSYNEQFF. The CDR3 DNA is TGTGCCAGCAGTGAACCCCAGCGGGGGCCCTCCTACAATGAGCAGTTCTTC.

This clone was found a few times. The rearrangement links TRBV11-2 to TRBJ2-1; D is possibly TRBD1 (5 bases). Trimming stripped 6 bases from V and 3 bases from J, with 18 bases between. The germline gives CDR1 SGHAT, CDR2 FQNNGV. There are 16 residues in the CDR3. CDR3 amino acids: CASRPLKGLIYNEQFF. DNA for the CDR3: TGTGCCAGCAGGCCCTTGAAGGGGTTAATCTACAATGAGCAGTTCTTC.

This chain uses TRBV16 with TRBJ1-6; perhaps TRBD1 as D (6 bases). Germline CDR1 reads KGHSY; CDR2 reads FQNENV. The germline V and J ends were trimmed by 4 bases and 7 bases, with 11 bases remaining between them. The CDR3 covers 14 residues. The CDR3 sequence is CASSPWDKNSPLHF. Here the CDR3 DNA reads TGTGCCAGCAGCCCCTGGGACAAAAATTCACCCCTCCACTTT.

The CDR3, as DNA: TGTGCCTGGAGTGGGCTTTCTGTGAACACTGAAGCTTTCTTT. It translates to CAWSGLSVNTEAFF. The chain recombines TRBV30 with TRBJ1-1; no firm D call. CDR3 length equals 14 residues. Trimming took 1 base from V and 0 from J, leaving 9 bases between them. Germline V gene lookup returns CDR1 GTSNPN and CDR2 SVGIG (reference sequence).

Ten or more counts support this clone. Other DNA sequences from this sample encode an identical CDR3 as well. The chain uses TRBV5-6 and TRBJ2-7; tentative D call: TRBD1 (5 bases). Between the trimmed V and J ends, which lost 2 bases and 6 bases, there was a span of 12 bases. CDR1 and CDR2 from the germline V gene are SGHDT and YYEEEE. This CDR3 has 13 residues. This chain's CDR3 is CASSFSLTGEQYF. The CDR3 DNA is TGTGCCAGCAGCTTTTCGCTCACAGGCGAGCAGTACTTC.

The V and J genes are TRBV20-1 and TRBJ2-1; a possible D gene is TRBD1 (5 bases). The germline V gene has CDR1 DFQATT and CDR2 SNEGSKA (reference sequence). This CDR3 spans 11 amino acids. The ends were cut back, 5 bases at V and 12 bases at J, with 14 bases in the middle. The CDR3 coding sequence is TGCAGTGCTCCCTCAGGGCGGCGGCAGTTCTTC. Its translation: CSAPSGRRQFF.

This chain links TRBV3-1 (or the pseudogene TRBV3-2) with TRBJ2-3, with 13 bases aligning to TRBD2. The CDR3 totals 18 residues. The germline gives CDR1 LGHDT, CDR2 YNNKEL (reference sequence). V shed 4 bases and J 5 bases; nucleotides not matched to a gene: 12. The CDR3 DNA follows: TGTGCCAGCAGCCCTGTCGTCTTCACTAGCGGGGGGGAAGATACGCAGTATTTT. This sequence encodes CASSPVVFTSGGEDTQYF.

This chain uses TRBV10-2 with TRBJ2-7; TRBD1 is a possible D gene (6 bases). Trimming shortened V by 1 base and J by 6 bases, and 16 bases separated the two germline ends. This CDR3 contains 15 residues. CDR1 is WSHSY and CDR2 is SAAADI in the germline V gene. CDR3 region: CASSEFSTGSSEQYF. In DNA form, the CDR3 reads TGCGCCAGCAGTGAGTTTTCGACAGGCTCGAGCGAGCAGTACTTC.

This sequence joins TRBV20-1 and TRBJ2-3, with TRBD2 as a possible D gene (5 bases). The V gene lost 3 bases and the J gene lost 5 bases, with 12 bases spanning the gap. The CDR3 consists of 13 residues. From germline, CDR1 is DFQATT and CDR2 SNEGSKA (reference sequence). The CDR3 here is CSASEAGKDTQYF. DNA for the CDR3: TGCAGTGCTAGTGAGGCCGGGAAAGATACGCAGTATTTT.

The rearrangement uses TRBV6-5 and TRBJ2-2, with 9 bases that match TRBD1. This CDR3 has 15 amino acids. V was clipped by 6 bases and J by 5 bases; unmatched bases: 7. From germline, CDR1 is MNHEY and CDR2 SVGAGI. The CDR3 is CASRRTGAGTGELFF. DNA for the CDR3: TGTGCCAGCAGGAGGACAGGGGCGGGAACCGGGGAGCTGTTTTTT.

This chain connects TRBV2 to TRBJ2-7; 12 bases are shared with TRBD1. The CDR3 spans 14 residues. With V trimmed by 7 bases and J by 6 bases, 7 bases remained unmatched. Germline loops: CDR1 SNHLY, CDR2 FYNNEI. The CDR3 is CASNSGTGGSEQYF. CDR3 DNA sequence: TGTGCCAGCAATTCCGGGACAGGGGGCTCCGAGCAGTACTTC.

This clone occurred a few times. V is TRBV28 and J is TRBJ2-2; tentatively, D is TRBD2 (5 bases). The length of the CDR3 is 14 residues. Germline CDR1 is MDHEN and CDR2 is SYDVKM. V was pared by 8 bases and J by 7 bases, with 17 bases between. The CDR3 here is CASYEAISGGELFF. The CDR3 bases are TGTGCCAGCTACGAAGCTATCAGCGGCGGGGAGCTGTTTTTT.

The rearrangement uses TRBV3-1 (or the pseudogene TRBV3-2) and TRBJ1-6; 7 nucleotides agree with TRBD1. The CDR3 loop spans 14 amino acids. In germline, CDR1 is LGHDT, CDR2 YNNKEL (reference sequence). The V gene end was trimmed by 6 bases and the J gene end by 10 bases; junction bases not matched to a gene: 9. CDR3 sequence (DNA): TGTGCCAGCAGTCAGACAGGGTCCGAATCACCCCTCCACTTT. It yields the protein CASSQTGSESPLHF.